The 26 T cell receptor beta chains reported below all come from one sample, sequenced in a study of T-cell memory formation after mild COVID-19. Using its own MiXCR run on the 5' RACE reads, TCRdb lists one record per CDR3 protein. The sample consists of around 130,000 distinct CDR3 sequences, 14% to 15% of them appearing once. The sample taken for sequencing was PBMCs or a T cell subset sorted from them (not recorded which). These receptors were collected from an adult woman who had mild COVID-19 (a few samples of this study predate the infection). Cell type and time point are not known.

This chain uses TRBV2 with TRBJ2-2, with D hard to call. The CDR3 runs to 14 residues. Germline-derived CDR1 and CDR2 are SNHLY and FYNNEI. V was pared by 1 base and J by 3 bases, with 6 bases between. The CDR3 protein is CASSEDPYTGELFF. The CDR3 nucleotides are TGTGCCAGCAGTGAAGACCCCTACACCGGGGAGCTGTTTTTT.

This clonotype occurred a few times. The chain couples TRBV19 to TRBJ2-1; 9 nucleotides line up with TRBD2. Germline CDR1 is LNHDA and CDR2 is SQIVND (reference sequence). The CDR3 has 17 amino acids. J was trimmed by 7 bases and V by 0 bases; bases with no gene match: 10. The DNA of the CDR3 is TGTGCCAGTAGTATAGACTACGCGGGAGGGCCGGGGAATGAGCAGTTCTTC. Amino acid sequence: CASSIDYAGGPGNEQFF.

This clonotype was counted only a few times. The chain uses TRBV9 and TRBJ2-3; 8 positions match TRBD1. V lost 6 bases and J lost 0; bases outside the gene matches: 6. This CDR3 is built from 15 residues. Germline V gene sequence: CDR1 SGDLS, CDR2 YYNGEE. CDR3 amino acids: CASTLGDRSTDTQYF. The CDR3 nucleotides are TGTGCCAGCACCCTTGGGGACAGGAGCACAGATACGCAGTATTTT.

J is TRBJ1-1 and V is TRBV6-1; D possibly corresponds to TRBD1 (5 bases). The CDR3 extends over 14 amino acids. Per the germline V gene, CDR1 is MNHNS and CDR2 is SASEGT. V dropped 7 bases and J dropped 4 bases, with 16 bases sitting between them. CDR3: CASTLGGGGTEAFF. DNA of the CDR3: TGTGCCAGCACCCTCGGGGGGGGAGGCACTGAAGCTTTCTTT.

V and J are TRBV12-3 or TRBV12-4 and TRBJ2-1; 7 bases match TRBD1. The V and J ends lost 3 bases and 0 bases, in that order; junction bases with no gene match: 8. This CDR3 has 17 residues. CDR3 residues: CASSLGEGASSYNEQFF. CDR3 DNA: TGTGCCAGCAGTTTGGGTGAGGGGGCCAGCTCCTACAATGAGCAGTTCTTC.

This clonotype has more than one count but fewer than ten. CDR3 sequence (DNA): TGTGCCACCTTCGACGGTAACTATGGCTACACCTTC. Its translation: CATFDGNYGYTF. The chain employs TRBV24-1 and TRBJ1-2; D uncertain. The germline V gene encodes CDR1 KGHDR and CDR2 SFDVKD. V was pared by 9 bases and J by 1 base, with 8 bases between. CDR3 length equals 12 residues.

This clonotype was detected many times. This chain links TRBV29-1 with TRBJ2-7; TRBD1 might be the D (6 bases). V gave up 5 bases and J gave up 2 bases, with 16 bases separating them. The CDR3 has 14 residues. Germline loops: CDR1 SQVTM, CDR2 ANQGSEA. The CDR3 coding sequence is TGCAGCGTTCCCTCCCCGGACAGAACCTACGAGCAGTACTTC. This gives the protein CSVPSPDRTYEQYF.

This clonotype was detected a few times. The J gene is TRBJ2-3, the V gene TRBV11-3; 8 bases fit TRBD1. CDR1 is SGHNT, CDR2 YENEEA, per germline. The CDR3 is made up of 15 amino acids. V dropped 5 bases and J dropped 4; count of bases not matched to a gene: 8. DNA of the CDR3: TGTGCCAGCAGCATTGGACAGGGCTTGTCAGATACGCAGTATTTT. It encodes CASSIGQGLSDTQYF.

This clonotype was counted between two and nine times. The chain links TRBV5-6 to TRBJ2-3; 8 bases are shared with TRBD1. This CDR3 comprises 15 residues. The V gene's germline CDR1 is SGHDT and CDR2 YYEEEE. V dropped 5 bases and J dropped 0; count of bases not matched to a gene: 5. The CDR3 DNA reads TGTGCCAGCAGGTGGGGGACAGGAAGCACAGATACGCAGTATTTT. Its translation: CASRWGTGSTDTQYF.

This clonotype appeared a few times. Here the CDR3 reads CSVADRGHGYTF. The CDR3 coding sequence is TGCAGCGTTGCAGACAGGGGGCATGGCTACACCTTC. The chain is built from TRBV29-1 and TRBJ1-2, with 10 bases lining up with TRBD1. Germline-derived CDR1 and CDR2 are SQVTM and ANQGSEA. The trim removed 4 bases at V and 6 bases at J, leaving 2 bases unmatched. This CDR3 region has 12 residues.

This clonotype showed up just a few times. The rearrangement joins TRBV7-3 to TRBJ2-1; 7 bases are shared with TRBD1. Germline V gives CDR1 SGHTA, CDR2 FQGTGA. The CDR3 spans 16 residues. The V and J ends lost 5 bases and 4 bases, in that order; junction bases with no gene match: 11. Written as DNA, the CDR3 is TGTGCCAGCAGCCGTGACGAGGCAGGGGGATACAATGAGCAGTTCTTC. Its protein product is CASSRDEAGGYNEQFF.

This clonotype was seen a handful of times. J is TRBJ2-5 and V is TRBV6-5; D is ambiguous. Germline CDR1 MNHEY, CDR2 SVGAGI. Trimming shortened V by 5 bases and J by 4 bases, and 17 bases separated the two germline ends. The CDR3 spans 15 residues. CDR3 sequence: CASSPGPAAGETQYF. The CDR3 nucleotides read TGTGCCAGCAGTCCGGGCCCTGCGGCTGGAGAGACCCAGTACTTC.

This clonotype has only a few counts. V is TRBV19 and J is TRBJ2-1; a possible D gene is TRBD2 (6 bases). V gave up 8 bases and J gave up 8 bases, with 16 bases separating them. The length of the CDR3 is 13 residues. Germline CDR1 is LNHDA and CDR2 is SQIVND (reference sequence). The CDR3 loop reads CASGRRALDEQFF. CDR3 in DNA: TGTGCCAGTGGGAGGAGGGCTTTGGATGAGCAGTTCTTC.

This clonotype was counted a few times. The chain is built from TRBV6-2 or TRBV6-3 and TRBJ2-7, with TRBD2 matching 8 bases. The CDR3 is 15 amino acids. The germline CDR1 and CDR2 sequences are MNHEY and SVGEGT. Losses at the gene ends were 2 bases for V and 7 bases for J; bases not matched to a gene: 10. CDR3 loop: CASSYGAGEGEEQYF. The CDR3 region has the DNA TGTGCCAGCAGTTACGGAGCGGGAGAGGGTGAGGAGCAGTACTTC.

Only a few counts were recorded for this clonotype. The rearrangement uses TRBV4-3 and TRBJ2-7; 9 nucleotides align to TRBD2. CDR1 is LGHNA and CDR2 is YSLEER in the germline V gene. The CDR3 is 17 amino acids. With V trimmed by 0 bases and J by 1 base, 7 bases remained unmatched. The CDR3 is CASSQDTVTSGSYEQYF. In DNA, the CDR3 is TGCGCCAGCAGCCAAGATACTGTGACTAGCGGTTCCTACGAGCAGTACTTC.

V gene TRBV5-1 combines with J gene TRBJ2-1; 10 bases are shared with TRBD2. The CDR3 consists of 13 residues. CDR1 and CDR2 (germline): SGHRS, YFSETQ. The V segment lost 4 bases and the J segment 11 bases; nucleotides outside the gene matches: 6. The CDR3 region is CASSPSGLAKQFF. In nucleotides, the CDR3 is TGCGCCAGCAGCCCCTCGGGACTAGCGAAGCAGTTCTTC.

This clonotype was detected a few times. J is TRBJ2-1 and V is TRBV7-9; 10 bases align to TRBD2. J gave up 3 bases and V 5 bases, and 4 bases lay outside the gene matches. Germline CDR1 and CDR2: SEHNR and FQNEAQ (reference sequence). The CDR3 sequence is 15 residues long. The CDR3 sequence: CASSRTSGFYNEQFF. In DNA, the CDR3 is TGTGCCAGCAGCCGGACTAGCGGATTCTACAATGAGCAGTTCTTC.

The chain has TRBV5-1 and TRBJ2-3, with TRBD2 matching over 7 bases. V lost 0 bases and J lost 5; bases outside the gene matches: 3. In germline, CDR1 is SGHRS, CDR2 YFSETQ. There are 14 residues in the CDR3. CDR3 region: CASSLVLAEDTQYF. CDR3 DNA: TGCGCCAGCAGCTTGGTCCTAGCGGAAGATACGCAGTATTTT.

This clonotype turned up a few times. V and J are TRBV15 and TRBJ2-3, with 11 nucleotides matching TRBD1. V trimming: 8 bases; J trimming: 7 bases; junction bases outside the gene matches: 11. Germline-derived CDR1 and CDR2 are LNHNV and YYDKDF (reference sequence). The CDR3 is 15 amino acids. Here the CDR3 DNA reads TGTGCCACCCTCAAGAGGACAGGGGGCATAAATACGCAGTATTTT. This codes for CATLKRTGGINTQYF.

This clonotype appeared a few times. The chain employs TRBV7-9 and TRBJ2-1; TRBD2 matches at 14 bases. The germline gives CDR1 SEHNR, CDR2 FQNEAQ (reference sequence). The CDR3 extends over 16 amino acids. The ends lost 5 bases at V and 9 bases at J; junction bases unmatched: 9. CDR3 protein: CASSVTGTSGGFEQFF. CDR3 nucleotides: TGTGCCAGCAGCGTAACCGGGACTAGCGGGGGTTTTGAGCAGTTCTTC.

This clonotype was picked up a small number of times. The chain couples TRBV5-1 to TRBJ2-3; 8 bases agree with TRBD1. CDR3 length equals 15 residues. V lost 4 bases and J lost 1; bases outside the gene matches: 5. Looked up from germline, CDR1 is SGHRS and CDR2 is YFSETQ. CDR3 loop: CASSKGQDRTDTQYF. CDR3 coding DNA: TGCGCCAGCAGCAAGGGACAGGACCGCACAGATACGCAGTATTTT.

The V and J genes are TRBV27 and TRBJ2-7, with a weak D call TRBD1 (5 bases). This CDR3 is 15 amino acids long. CDR1 MNHEY and CDR2 SMNVEV come from the germline V gene (reference sequence). V was pared by 5 bases and J by 3 bases, with 17 bases between. The CDR3 spells CASSPAKLDNYEQYF. CDR3 in DNA: TGTGCCAGCAGTCCAGCAAAATTGGACAACTACGAGCAGTACTTC.

This clonotype came up a few times. This chain connects TRBV5-6 to TRBJ2-7; D is ambiguous. Trimming shortened V by 2 bases and J by 7 bases, and 25 bases separated the two germline ends. The CDR3 length is 17 residues. In germline, CDR1 is SGHDT, CDR2 YYEEEE. As DNA, the CDR3 is TGTGCCAGCAGCTTTCTGACGCCCCCGGCGGTAGGTCGGGAGCAGTACTTC. Translating it yields CASSFLTPPAVGREQYF.

This clonotype was counted a few times. The V call is TRBV7-9, the J call TRBJ2-5; D is unresolved. The V end lost 0 bases, the J end lost 4 bases, and 3 bases lay between the germline ends. The CDR3 has 12 amino acids. Germline loops: CDR1 SEHNR, CDR2 FQNEAQ (reference sequence). This CDR3 is CASSLALETQYF. The CDR3 DNA sequence: TGTGCCAGCAGCTTAGCGCTAGAGACCCAGTACTTC.

The chain carries TRBV6-5 and TRBJ2-7; D is perhaps TRBD2 (6 bases). Germline CDR1 is MNHEY and CDR2 is SVGAGI. Trimming removed 2 bases from V and 2 bases from J, with 13 bases in between. CDR3 length: 15 amino acids. CDR3 sequence: CASSYPGSGPYEQYF. The CDR3 DNA reads TGTGCCAGCAGTTACCCGGGTAGCGGCCCCTACGAGCAGTACTTC.

This clonotype was seen a few times. This rearrangement joins TRBV7-6 to TRBJ2-2; D is unresolved. The V gene's germline CDR1 is SGHVS and CDR2 FNYEAQ. The CDR3 extends over 12 amino acids. Trimming stripped 1 base from V and 7 bases from J, with 4 bases between. The CDR3 nucleotides are TGTGCCAGCAGCTTAGAGGTCGGGGAGCTGTTTTTT. Amino acid sequence: CASSLEVGELFF.